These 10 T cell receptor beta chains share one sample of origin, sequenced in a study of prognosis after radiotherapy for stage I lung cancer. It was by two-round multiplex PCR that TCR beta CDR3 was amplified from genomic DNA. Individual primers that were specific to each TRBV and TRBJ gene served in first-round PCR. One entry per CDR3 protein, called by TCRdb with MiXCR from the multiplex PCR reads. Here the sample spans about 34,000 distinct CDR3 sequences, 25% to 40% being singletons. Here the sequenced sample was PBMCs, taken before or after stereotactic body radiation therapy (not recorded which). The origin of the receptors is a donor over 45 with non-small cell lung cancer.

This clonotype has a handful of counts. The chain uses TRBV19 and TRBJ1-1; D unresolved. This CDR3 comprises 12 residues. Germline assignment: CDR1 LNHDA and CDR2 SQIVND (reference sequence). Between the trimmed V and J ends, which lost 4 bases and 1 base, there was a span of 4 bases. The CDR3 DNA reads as TGTGCCAGTAGTACTCCGAACACTGAAGCTTTCTTT. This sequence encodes CASSTPNTEAFF.

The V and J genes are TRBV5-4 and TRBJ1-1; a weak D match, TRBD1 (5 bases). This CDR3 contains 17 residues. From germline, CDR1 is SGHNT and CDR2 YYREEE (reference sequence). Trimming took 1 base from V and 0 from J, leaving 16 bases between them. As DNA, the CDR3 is TGTGCCAGCAGCTTGACCGGCAGGGCTAGAATGAACACTGAAGCTTTCTTT. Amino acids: CASSLTGRARMNTEAFF.

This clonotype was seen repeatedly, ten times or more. CDR3 coding DNA: TGTGCCAGCAGTCCGGGACAGTACTTTGCAGGTTCACCCCTCCACTTT. It encodes CASSPGQYFAGSPLHF. The V and J genes are TRBV28 and TRBJ1-6, with 7 bases identical to TRBD1. V lost 5 bases and J lost 9; bases outside the gene matches: 13. Germline lookup yields CDR1 MDHEN and CDR2 SYDVKM. This CDR3 has 16 amino acids.

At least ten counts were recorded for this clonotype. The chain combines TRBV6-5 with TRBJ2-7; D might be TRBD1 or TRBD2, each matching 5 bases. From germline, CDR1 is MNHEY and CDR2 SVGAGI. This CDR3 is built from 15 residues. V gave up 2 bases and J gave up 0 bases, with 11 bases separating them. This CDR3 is CASSYPEGSSYEQYF. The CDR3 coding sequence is TGTGCCAGCAGTTACCCTGAGGGGTCCTCCTACGAGCAGTACTTC.

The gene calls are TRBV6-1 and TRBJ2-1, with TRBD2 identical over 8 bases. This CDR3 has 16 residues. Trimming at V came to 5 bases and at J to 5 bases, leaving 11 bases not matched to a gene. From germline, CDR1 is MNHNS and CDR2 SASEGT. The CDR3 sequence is CASSPRISGVDNEQFF. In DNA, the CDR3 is TGTGCCAGCAGTCCCCGAATTAGCGGGGTGGACAATGAGCAGTTCTTC.

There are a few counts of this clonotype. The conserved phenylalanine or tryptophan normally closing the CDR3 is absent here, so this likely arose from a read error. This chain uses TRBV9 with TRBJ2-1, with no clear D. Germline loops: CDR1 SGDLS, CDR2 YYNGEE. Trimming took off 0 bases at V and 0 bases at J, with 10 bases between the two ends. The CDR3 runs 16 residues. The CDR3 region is CASSVGPDPSYNEQFS. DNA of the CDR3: TGTGCCAGCAGCGTAGGTCCGGACCCCTCCTACAATGAGCAGTTCTCC.

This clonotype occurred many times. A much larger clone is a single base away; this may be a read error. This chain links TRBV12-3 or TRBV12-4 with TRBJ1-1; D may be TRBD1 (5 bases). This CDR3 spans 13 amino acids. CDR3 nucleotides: TGTGCCGGCAGCCTCGATGGGGCGACGGAAGCTTTCTTT. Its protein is CAGSLDGATEAFF.

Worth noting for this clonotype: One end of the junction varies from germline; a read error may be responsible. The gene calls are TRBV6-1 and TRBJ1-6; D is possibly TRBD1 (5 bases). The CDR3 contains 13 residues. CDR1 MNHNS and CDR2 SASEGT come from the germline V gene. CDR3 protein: CDSRDSCNSPLHF. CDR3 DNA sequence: TGTGACAGCAGAGACAGTTGCAATTCACCCCTCCACTTT.

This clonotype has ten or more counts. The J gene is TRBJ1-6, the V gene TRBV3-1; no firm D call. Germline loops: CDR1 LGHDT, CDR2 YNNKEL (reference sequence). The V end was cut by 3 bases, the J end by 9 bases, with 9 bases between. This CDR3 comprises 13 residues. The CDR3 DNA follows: TGTGCCAGCAGCCAGCGGGGTGGTTCACCCCTCCACTTT. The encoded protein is CASSQRGGSPLHF.

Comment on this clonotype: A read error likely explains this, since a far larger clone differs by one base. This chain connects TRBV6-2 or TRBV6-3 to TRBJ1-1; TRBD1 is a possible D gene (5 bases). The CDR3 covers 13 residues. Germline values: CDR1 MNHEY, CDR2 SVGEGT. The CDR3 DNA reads TGTGCCAGCAGTGAAACGAGTAGGGTCGGGGCTTTATTT. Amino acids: CASSETSRVGALF.